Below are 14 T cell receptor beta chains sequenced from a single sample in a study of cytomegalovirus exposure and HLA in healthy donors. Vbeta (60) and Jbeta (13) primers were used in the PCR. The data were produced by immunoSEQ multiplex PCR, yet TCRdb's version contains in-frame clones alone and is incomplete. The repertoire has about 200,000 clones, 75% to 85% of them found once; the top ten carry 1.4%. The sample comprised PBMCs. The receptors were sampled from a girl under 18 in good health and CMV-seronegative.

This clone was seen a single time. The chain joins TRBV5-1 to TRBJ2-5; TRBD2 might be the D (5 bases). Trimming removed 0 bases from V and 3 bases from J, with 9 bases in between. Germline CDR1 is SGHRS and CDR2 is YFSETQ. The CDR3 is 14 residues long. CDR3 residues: CASSLGLRKETQYF. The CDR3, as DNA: TGCGCCAGCAGCTTGGGACTACGTAAAGAGACCCAGTACTTC. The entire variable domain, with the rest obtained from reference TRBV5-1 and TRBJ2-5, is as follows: KAGVTQTPRYLIKTRGQQVTLSCSPISGHRSVSWYQQTPGQGLQFLFEYFSETQRNKGNFPGRFSGRQFSNSRSEMNVSTLELGDSALYLCASSLGLRKETQYFGPGTRLLVL.

In DNA form, the CDR3 reads TGTGCCAGCAGTACCACCTCACAGGGGGCGTTCGAAAAACTGTTTTTT. Translation: CASSTTSQGAFEKLFF. This chain connects TRBV6-6 to TRBJ1-4; TRBD1 matches at 9 bases. From germline, CDR1 is MNHNY and CDR2 SVGAGI (reference sequence). V trimming: 5 bases; J trimming: 8 bases; junction bases outside the gene matches: 12. This CDR3 contains 16 residues.

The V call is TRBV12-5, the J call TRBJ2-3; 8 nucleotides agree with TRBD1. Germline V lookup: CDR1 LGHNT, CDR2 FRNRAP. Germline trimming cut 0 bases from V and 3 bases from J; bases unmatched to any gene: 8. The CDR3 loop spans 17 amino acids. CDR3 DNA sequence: TGTGCTAGTGGTTTGGTACTAGGACAGGGTGTGACAGATACGCAGTATTTT. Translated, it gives CASGLVLGQGVTDTQYF. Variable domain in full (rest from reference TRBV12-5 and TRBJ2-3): DARVTQTPRHKVTEMGQEVTMRCQPILGHNTVFWYRQTMMQGLELLAYFRNRAPLDDSGMPKDRFSAEMPDATLATLKIQPSEPRDSAVYFCASGLVLGQGVTDTQYFGPGTRLTVL.

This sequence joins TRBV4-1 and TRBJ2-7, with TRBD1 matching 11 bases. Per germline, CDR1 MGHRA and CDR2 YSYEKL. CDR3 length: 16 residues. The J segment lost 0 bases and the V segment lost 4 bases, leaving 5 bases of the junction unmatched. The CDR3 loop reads CASSLGTGGSSYEQYF. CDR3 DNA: TGCGCCAGCAGCCTCGGGACAGGGGGAAGCTCCTACGAGCAGTACTTC.

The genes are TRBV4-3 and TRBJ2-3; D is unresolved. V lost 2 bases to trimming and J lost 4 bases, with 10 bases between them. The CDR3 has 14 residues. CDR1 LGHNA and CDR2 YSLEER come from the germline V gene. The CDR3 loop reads CASSQFWSSDTQYF. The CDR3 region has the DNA TGCGCCAGCAGCCAATTCTGGAGCTCAGATACGCAGTATTTT.

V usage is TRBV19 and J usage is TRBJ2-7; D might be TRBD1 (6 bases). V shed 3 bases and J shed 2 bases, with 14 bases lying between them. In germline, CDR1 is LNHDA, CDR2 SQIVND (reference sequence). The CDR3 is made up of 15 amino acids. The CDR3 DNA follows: TGTGCCAGTAGTATTACCCCGACAGGAACCTACGAGCAGTACTTC. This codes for CASSITPTGTYEQYF.

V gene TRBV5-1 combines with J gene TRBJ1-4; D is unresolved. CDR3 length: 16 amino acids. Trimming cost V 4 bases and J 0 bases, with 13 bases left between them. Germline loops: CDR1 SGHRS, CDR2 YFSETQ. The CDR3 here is CASSPMGSATNEKLFF. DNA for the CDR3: TGCGCCAGCAGCCCGATGGGGAGTGCAACTAATGAAAAACTGTTTTTT. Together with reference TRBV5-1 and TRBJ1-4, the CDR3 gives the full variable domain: KAGVTQTPRYLIKTRGQQVTLSCSPISGHRSVSWYQQTPGQGLQFLFEYFSETQRNKGNFPGRFSGRQFSNSRSEMNVSTLELGDSALYLCASSPMGSATNEKLFFGSGTQLSVL.

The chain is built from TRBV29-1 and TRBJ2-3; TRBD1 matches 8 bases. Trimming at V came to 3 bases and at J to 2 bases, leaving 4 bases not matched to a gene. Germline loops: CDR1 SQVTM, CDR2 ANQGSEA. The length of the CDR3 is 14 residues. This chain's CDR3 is CSVDRGLTTDTQYF. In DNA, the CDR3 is TGCAGCGTTGACAGGGGGCTGACCACAGATACGCAGTATTTT.

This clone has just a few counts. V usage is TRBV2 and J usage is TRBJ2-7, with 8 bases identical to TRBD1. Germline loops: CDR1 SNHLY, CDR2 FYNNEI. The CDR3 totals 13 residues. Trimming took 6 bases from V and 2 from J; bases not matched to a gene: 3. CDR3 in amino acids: CASRSGGTYEQYF. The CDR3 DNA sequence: TGTGCCAGCAGGTCAGGGGGCACCTACGAGCAGTACTTC.

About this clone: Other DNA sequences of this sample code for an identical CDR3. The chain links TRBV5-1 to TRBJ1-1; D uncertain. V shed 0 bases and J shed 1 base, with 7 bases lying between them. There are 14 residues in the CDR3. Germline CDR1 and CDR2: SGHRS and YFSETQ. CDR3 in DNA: TGCGCCAGCAGCTTGGAGGGAGGGAACACTGAAGCTTTCTTT. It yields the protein CASSLEGGNTEAFF.

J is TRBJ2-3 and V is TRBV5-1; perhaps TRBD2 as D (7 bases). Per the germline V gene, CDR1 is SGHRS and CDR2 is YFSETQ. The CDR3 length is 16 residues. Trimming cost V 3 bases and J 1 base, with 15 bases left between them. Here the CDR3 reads CASSSRGATRTDTQYF. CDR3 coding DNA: TGCGCCAGCAGCTCTCGGGGGGCGACCCGCACAGATACGCAGTATTTT.

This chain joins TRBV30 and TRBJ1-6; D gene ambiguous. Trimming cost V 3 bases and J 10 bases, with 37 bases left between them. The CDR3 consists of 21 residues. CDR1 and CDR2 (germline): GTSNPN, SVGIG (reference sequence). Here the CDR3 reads CAWSGSGKLTTTYWGPSPLHF. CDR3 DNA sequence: TGTGCCTGGAGCGGATCGGGGAAGCTAACTACAACCTATTGGGGTCCCTCACCCCTCCACTTT.

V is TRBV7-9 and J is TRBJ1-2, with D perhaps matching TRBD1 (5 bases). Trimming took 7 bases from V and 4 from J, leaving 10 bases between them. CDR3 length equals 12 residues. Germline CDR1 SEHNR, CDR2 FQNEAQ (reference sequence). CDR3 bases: TGTGCCAGCACCGACAGTATCTATGGCTACACCTTC. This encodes CASTDSIYGYTF. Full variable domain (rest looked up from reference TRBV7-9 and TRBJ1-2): DTGVSQNPRHKITKRGQNVTFRCDPISEHNRLYWYRQTLGQGPEFLTYFQNEAQLEKSRLLSDRFSAERPKGSFSTLEIQRTEQGDSAMYLCASTDSIYGYTFGSGTRLTVV.

This CDR3 is CASSFSGSDEQYF. CDR3 nucleotides: TGCGCCAGCAGCTTTTCAGGGTCCGACGAGCAGTACTTC. The J gene is TRBJ2-7, the V gene TRBV5-1; maybe TRBD1 (5 bases). Germline V CDR1 and CDR2: SGHRS, YFSETQ. Trimming removed 2 bases at V and 5 bases at J, with 11 bases between. The CDR3 has 13 amino acids.